This is a list of T cell receptor beta chains from one sample in a study of shared T cell receptors in the human thymus. Method: immunoSEQ multiplex PCR; TCRdb's copy keeps in-frame clones and lacks some. The sample shows hundreds of thousands of clones, approximately 90% of them seen only once. This sample also appeared in a second study, on human thymus T cells.

The sequenced sample consisted of thymocytes. The receptors were gathered from a boy younger than two with a congenital heart defect. The CDR3 runs from the conserved cysteine through the conserved F or W. D genes are given only for firm matches. The size entry is marked missing in some rows and otherwise reads once, few, many or a size class.

size | V | length | D | CDR3
. | TRBV6-5 | 14 | . | CASSYPDSYNEQFF
. | TRBV5-1 | 15 | . | CASSGDSLGGETQYF
. | TRBV6-1 | 14 | . | CASSERGPGYGYTF
. | TRBV11-3 | 17 | TRBD2 | CASSLGSSGGPYNEQFF
. | TRBV10-2 | 19 | TRBD2 | CASILHGTSSYSSYNEQFF
. | TRBV14 | 13 | . | CASSLERAYEQYF
. | TRBV7-2 | 16 | . | CASSLNTGFLSTEAFF
. | TRBV2 | 13 | . | CASRGAAHYEQYF
. | TRBV6-1 | 15 | . | CASSAQTGLQETQYF
. | TRBV5-1 | 15 | TRBD1 | CASSVHGTGGEKLFF
. | TRBV4-2 | 17 | TRBD2 | CASSQDSSGSSTGELFF
. | TRBV7-9 | 15 | TRBD2 | CASSLPGGGTDTQYF
. | TRBV6-5 | 15 | TRBD1 | CASSLTGGNGNTIYF
. | TRBV9 | 16 | TRBD2 | CASSPRTSGPSYEQYF
. | TRBV7-2 | 17 | TRBD2 | CASSLGTSGRKTYEQYF
. | TRBV9 | 19 | TRBD2 | CASSSRTSGRALEGNEQFF
once | TRBV7-2 | 16 | . | CASSLVGGTGSYEQYF
. | TRBV7-2 | 15 | TRBD2 | CASSKGLAVTGELFF
. | TRBV10-3 | 16 | TRBD1 | CAISPDRYASNQPQHF
. | TRBV28 | 17 | TRBD2 | CASSLSHGREAYNEQFF
. | TRBV6-5 | 13 | TRBD1 | CASSGTEPYEQYF
few | TRBV27 | 15 | TRBD1 | CASSCRQGPYNEQFF
. | TRBV27 | 16 | TRBD1 | CASSPRQGAMNTEAFF
once | TRBV5-8 | 16 | TRBD2 | CASSSLAGVSEETQYF
. | TRBV7-2 | 15 | . | CASSPARGSSYEQYF
. | TRBV6-4 | 13 | . | CASSRDRFYEQYF
. | TRBV19 | 16 | TRBD1 | CASRQEQGQSNQPQHF
. | TRBV5-4 | 15 | TRBD2 | CASSPASGGSYEQYF
. | TRBV28 | 15 | . | CASSSGGRYYQPQHF
. | TRBV7-2 | 13 | . | CASSLFSENEQYF
. | TRBV2 | 14 | . | CASRNRVLNSPLHF
. | TRBV4-2 | 17 | TRBD2 | CASSRGDGGRGGETQYF
once | TRBV6-5 | 14 | TRBD1 | CASRRTGDGKTQYF
. | TRBV14 | 16 | TRBD1 | CASSQEDRGNYYEQYF
. | TRBV15 | 16 | TRBD2 | CATSRAASGSSNEQFF
once | TRBV19 | 14 | TRBD1 | CASSMDRAPYEQYF
. | TRBV4-2 | 17 | . | CASSQPPAGTAKNIQYF
. | TRBV6-4 | 17 | TRBD2 | CALGGTSGRPRQNIQYF